The 12 T cell receptor beta chains below all came from one sample that was sequenced in a study of glioma-infiltrating T cells after dendritic cell vaccination (dated by TCRdb to 2016 to 2018). To prepare the library, the immunoSEQ multiplex PCR assay was applied. As stored in TCRdb, this immuneACCESS dataset retains in-frame rearrangements with V and J assigned. A fraction of the clones does not appear; measured against another copy, unresolved V genes explain less than half of the discrepancy, and the remainder lacks a known reason. The sample table shows fewer than 75,000 clones, and about 76% are seen once. The ten largest clones capture 7% to 9.5% of the sample. This specimen consisted of blood, obtained before dendritic cell vaccination. These receptors came from a human donor with glioblastoma.

The chain joins TRBV7-2 to TRBJ2-1; no clear D. The CDR3 has 13 residues. The germline gives CDR1 SGHTA, CDR2 FQGNSA. Trimming took 1 base from V and 10 from J, leaving 11 bases between them. The CDR3 nucleotides are TGTGCCAGCAGCTTAGTCTCAGGCGCCGAGCAGTTCTTC. It yields the protein CASSLVSGAEQFF. The full variable domain, with the rest looked up from reference TRBV7-2 and TRBJ2-1, is GAGVSQSPSNKVTEKGKDVELRCDPISGHTALYWYRQSLGQGLEFLIYFQGNSAPDKSGLPSDRFSAERTGGSVSTLTIQRTQQEDSAVYLCASSLVSGAEQFFGPGTRLTVL.

The chain combines TRBV28 with TRBJ2-4; 10 bases fit TRBD1. CDR1 is MDHEN, CDR2 SYDVKM, per germline. The CDR3 has 16 residues. J gave up 8 bases and V 5 bases, and 12 bases lay outside the gene matches. The CDR3 DNA reads as TGTGCCAGCAGTCCCCTGGGACAGGGGAAGAGGGACATTCAGTACTTC. The encoded protein is CASSPLGQGKRDIQYF.

This chain connects TRBV7-6 to TRBJ2-2, with D perhaps TRBD2 (5 bases). This CDR3 spans 15 amino acids. Trimming left V 5 bases short and J 0 bases short, with 10 bases between. From germline, CDR1 is SGHVS and CDR2 FNYEAQ. The CDR3: CASSKDGANTGELFF. For the CDR3, the DNA is TGTGCCAGCAGCAAGGACGGGGCGAACACCGGGGAGCTGTTTTTT.

The V and J genes are TRBV7-9 and TRBJ1-1; 8 bases fit TRBD1. Looked up from germline, CDR1 is SEHNR and CDR2 is FQNEAQ (reference sequence). V lost 5 bases and J lost 0; bases outside the gene matches: 8. The CDR3 runs 16 residues. As DNA, the CDR3 is TGTGCCAGCAGCCTAGGACAGGGAGCAGTGAACACTGAAGCTTTCTTT. Translation gives CASSLGQGAVNTEAFF.

The rearrangement links TRBV6-1 to TRBJ2-7; perhaps TRBD1 as D (6 bases). This CDR3 spans 15 amino acids. Germline V gives CDR1 MNHNS, CDR2 SASEGT. Trimming shortened V by 6 bases and J by 3 bases, and 18 bases separated the two germline ends. CDR3 residues: CASSQDSYVDYEQYF. CDR3 nucleotide sequence: TGTGCCAGCAGCCAGGACAGCTATGTCGACTACGAGCAGTACTTC.

The rearrangement links TRBV30 to TRBJ2-3; D ambiguous. Germline V gene data show CDR1 as GTSNPN and CDR2 as SVGIG (reference sequence). This CDR3 spans 14 amino acids. V was clipped by 1 base and J by 1 base, with 9 bases between them. The CDR3 coding sequence is TGTGCCTGGAGTGAGGCTAGTGGCACAGATACGCAGTATTTT. It is translated as CAWSEASGTDTQYF.

The chain has TRBV6-5 and TRBJ1-6; D may be TRBD1 (6 bases). Trimming took off 6 bases at V and 4 bases at J, with 10 bases between the two ends. The germline V gene encodes CDR1 MNHEY and CDR2 SVGAGI. The CDR3 is 14 residues long. CDR3: CASSQQGYNSPLHF. For the CDR3, the DNA is TGTGCCAGCAGCCAACAGGGATATAATTCACCCCTCCACTTT.

This clone is labeled as medium-sized. This chain links TRBV2 with TRBJ1-5, with 7 bases aligning to TRBD1. Germline CDR1 is SNHLY and CDR2 is FYNNEI. V trimming: 3 bases; J trimming: 2 bases; junction bases outside the gene matches: 4. CDR3 length: 15 amino acids. The CDR3 sequence is CASSDDRVGNQPQHF. In DNA form, the CDR3 reads TGTGCCAGCAGTGACGACAGGGTGGGCAATCAGCCCCAGCATTTT. Variable domain in full (rest from reference TRBV2 and TRBJ1-5): EPEVTQTPSHQVTQMGQEVILRCVPISNHLYFYWYRQILGQKVEFLVSFYNNEISEKSEIFDDQFSVERPDGSNFTLKIRSTKLEDSAMYFCASSDDRVGNQPQHFGDGTRLSIL.

The CDR3 DNA is TGCGCCAGCAGCTTGGAGCAAGCCGGGGAGCTGTTTTTT. Its protein is CASSLEQAGELFF. This chain joins TRBV5-1 and TRBJ2-2; D gene ambiguous. Trimming removed 0 bases from V and 6 bases from J, with 6 bases in between. There are 13 residues in the CDR3. Germline lookup yields CDR1 SGHRS and CDR2 YFSETQ.

The rearrangement links TRBV18 to TRBJ1-2; 8 bases match TRBD1. Germline values: CDR1 KGHSH, CDR2 LQKENI. This CDR3 has 14 amino acids. The ends lost 1 base at V and 7 bases at J; junction bases unmatched: 5. The CDR3 protein is CASSPLGQGSGYTF. The CDR3 DNA follows: TGTGCCAGCTCACCACTTGGACAGGGAAGTGGCTACACCTTC.

V usage is TRBV19 and J usage is TRBJ1-2; D possibly corresponds to TRBD1 (5 bases). Between the trimmed V and J ends, which lost 5 bases and 6 bases, there was a span of 16 bases. The germline gives CDR1 LNHDA, CDR2 SQIVND (reference sequence). The CDR3 runs to 14 residues. CDR3 region: CASSPWEEGNGYTF. The CDR3 DNA sequence: TGTGCCAGTAGTCCCTGGGAGGAGGGGAATGGCTACACCTTC.

The J gene is TRBJ2-5, the V gene TRBV2, with 9 bases aligning to TRBD1. This CDR3 has 16 amino acids. Germline V gives CDR1 SNHLY, CDR2 FYNNEI. The J segment lost 3 bases and the V segment lost 5 bases, leaving 10 bases of the junction unmatched. CDR3 DNA: TGTGCCAGCAGTATTAACGACAGGGGGGGAGAAGAGACCCAGTACTTC. The encoded protein is CASSINDRGGEETQYF.